Listed here is a single TCR beta chain. The sample originates from a study of blood T cell repertoires in COVID-19. Study background: Resolution of symptoms, clearance, or two negative PCRs was present in recovered Cohort 3 donors.

This table comes from immunoSEQ multiplex PCR, and its TCRdb copy is limited to in-frame clones, with some not included. This repertoire shows 120,000 to 150,000 clones, about 87% found once; its top ten account for 3.5% to 5%. The CDR3 has 12 amino acids. Trimming shortened V by 7 bases and J by 5 bases, and 9 bases separated the two germline ends. Cohorts were assigned according to the clinical history that participants reported. The chain employs TRBV12-3 or TRBV12-4 and TRBJ1-5, with D possibly TRBD1 on 6 matching bases. Sequences were obtained from PBMCs or T cells enriched from blood (not recorded which). The receptor was derived from a man aged 50 to 59 in a cohort exposed to, infected with or recovered from COVID-19 (not recorded which). CDR3 coding DNA: TGTGCCAGCACCCGACAGGATCAGCCCCAGCATTTT. This gives the protein CASTRQDQPQHF.